The present entry profiles one TCR beta chain with its context. This sample was taken from a study of blood T cell repertoires in COVID-19. Germline lookup yields CDR1 SNHLY and CDR2 FYNNEI. V was clipped by 4 bases and J by 5 bases; unmatched bases: 9. This CDR3 has 16 amino acids. Original processing notes: It was from reference gene primer amplification that nucleated cell counts were estimated. The table came from immunoSEQ multiplex PCR; TCRdb's copy has only in-frame clones and leaves some out. D and trimming come from the DNA, and the V and J calls and clone size come from that table. Seen here are 200,000 to 250,000 clones, about nine tenths observed once, and the top ten hold around 2.9%.

This TCR came from a woman aged 55-75 years with acute or convalescent COVID-19. Sequences were obtained from peripheral blood. The chain carries TRBV2 and TRBJ1-4, with TRBD1 matching 8 bases. The DNA of the CDR3 is TGTGCCAGCAGTGGAAGGACAGGGAATTTAAATGAAAAACTGTTTTTT. Protein product: CASSGRTGNLNEKLFF. Full variable domain (rest looked up from reference TRBV2 and TRBJ1-4): EPEVTQTPSHQVTQMGQEVILRCVPISNHLYFYWYRQILGQKVEFLVSFYNNEISEKSEIFDDQFSVERPDGSNFTLKIRSTKLEDSAMYFCASSGRTGNLNEKLFFGSGTQLSVL.